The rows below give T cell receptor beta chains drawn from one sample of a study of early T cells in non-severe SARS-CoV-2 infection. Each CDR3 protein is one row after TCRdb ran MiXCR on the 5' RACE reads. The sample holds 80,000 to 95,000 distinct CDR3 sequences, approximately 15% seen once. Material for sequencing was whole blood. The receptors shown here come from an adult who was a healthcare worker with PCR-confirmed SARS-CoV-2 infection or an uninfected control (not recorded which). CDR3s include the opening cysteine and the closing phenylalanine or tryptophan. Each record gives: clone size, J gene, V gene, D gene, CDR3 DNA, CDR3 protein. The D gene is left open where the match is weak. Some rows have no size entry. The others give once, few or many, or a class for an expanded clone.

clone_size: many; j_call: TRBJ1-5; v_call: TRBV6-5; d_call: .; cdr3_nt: TGTGCCAGCAGTTACTCTGGAAGGGGCTGGAATAGCAATCAGCCCCAGCATTTT; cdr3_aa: CASSYSGRGWNSNQPQHF
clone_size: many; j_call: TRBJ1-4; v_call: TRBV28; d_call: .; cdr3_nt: TGTGCCAGCAGTTTCCCGGGCCAGTTTAATGAAAAACTGTTTTTT; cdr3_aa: CASSFPGQFNEKLFF
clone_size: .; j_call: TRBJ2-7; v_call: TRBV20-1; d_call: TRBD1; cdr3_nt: TGCAGTGCAGTCAGGGACAGGGCCAGCGAGCAGTACTTC; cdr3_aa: CSAVRDRASEQYF
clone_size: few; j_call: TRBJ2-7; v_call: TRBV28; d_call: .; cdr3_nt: TGTGCCAGCAGTCGCCAGGTGATTCGGGCCTACGAGCAGTACTTC; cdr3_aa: CASSRQVIRAYEQYF
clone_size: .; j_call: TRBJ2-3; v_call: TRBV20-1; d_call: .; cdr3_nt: TGCAGTGCTAGGACAGTCAGTTGGACAGATACGCAGTATTTT; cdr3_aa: CSARTVSWTDTQYF
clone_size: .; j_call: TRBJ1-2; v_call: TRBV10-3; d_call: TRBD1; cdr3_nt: TGTGCCATCAGTGTACGACAGGGAGGGGATGGCTACACCTTC; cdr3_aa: CAISVRQGGDGYTF
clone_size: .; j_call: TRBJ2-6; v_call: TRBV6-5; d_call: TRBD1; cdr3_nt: TGTGCCAGCAGTCGGGACAGGGTGGACTCTGGGGCCAACGTCCTGACTTTC; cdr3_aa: CASSRDRVDSGANVLTF
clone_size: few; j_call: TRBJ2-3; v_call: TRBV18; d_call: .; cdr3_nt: TGTGCCAGCTCATCGGCGGCGGTACGGGATACGCAGTATTTT; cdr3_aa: CASSSAAVRDTQYF
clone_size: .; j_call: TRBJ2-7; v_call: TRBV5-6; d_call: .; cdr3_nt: TGTGCCAGCAGCCCCCTGGGGCGGGGGCGATCCTACGAGCAGTACTTC; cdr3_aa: CASSPLGRGRSYEQYF
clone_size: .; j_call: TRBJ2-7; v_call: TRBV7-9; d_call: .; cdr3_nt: TGTGCCAGCAGCTTACGGCAGGGAGGCGCCGAGCAGTACTTC; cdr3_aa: CASSLRQGGAEQYF
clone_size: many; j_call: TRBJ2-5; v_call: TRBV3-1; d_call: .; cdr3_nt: TGTGCCAGCAGGCTCACCCAAGAGACCCAGTACTTC; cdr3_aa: CASRLTQETQYF
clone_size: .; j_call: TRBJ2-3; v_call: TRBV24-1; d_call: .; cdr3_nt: TGTGCCACCGGTCCAGGGATCACAGATACGCAGTATTTT; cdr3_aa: CATGPGITDTQYF
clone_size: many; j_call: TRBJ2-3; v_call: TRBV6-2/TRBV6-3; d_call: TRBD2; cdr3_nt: TGTGCCAGCAGTCTAGCGGACACAGATACGCAGTATTTT; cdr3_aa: CASSLADTDTQYF
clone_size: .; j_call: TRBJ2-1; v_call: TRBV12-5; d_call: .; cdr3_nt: TGTGCTAGTGGCCCCTCTACGGATGAGCAGTTCTTC; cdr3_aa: CASGPSTDEQFF
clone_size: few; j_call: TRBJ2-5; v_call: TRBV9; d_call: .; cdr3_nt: TGTGCCAGCAGCGCTCGGACCGCAGGAGAGACCCAGTACTTC; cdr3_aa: CASSARTAGETQYF
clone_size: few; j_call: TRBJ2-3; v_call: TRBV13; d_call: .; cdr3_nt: TGTGCCAGCAGCAAACGGGACGGCGCAGATACGCAGTATTTT; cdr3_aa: CASSKRDGADTQYF
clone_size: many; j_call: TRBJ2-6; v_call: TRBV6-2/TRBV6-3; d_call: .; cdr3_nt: TGTGCCAGCTCTGTGGACTCTGGGGCCAACGTCCTGACTTTC; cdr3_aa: CASSVDSGANVLTF
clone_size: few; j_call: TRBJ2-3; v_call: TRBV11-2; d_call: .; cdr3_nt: TGTGCCAGCAGCCAAGTCCCGACTAGATCAACAGATACGCAGTATTTT; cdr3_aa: CASSQVPTRSTDTQYF
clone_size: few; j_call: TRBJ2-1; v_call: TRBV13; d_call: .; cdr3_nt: TGTGCCAGCAGCTCGACCTACAATGAGCAGTTCTTC; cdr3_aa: CASSSTYNEQFF
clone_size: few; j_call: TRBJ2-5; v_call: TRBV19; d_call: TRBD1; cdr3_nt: TGTGCCAGTGCAGACAGAGGGACAGCCCAAGAGACCCAGTACTTC; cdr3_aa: CASADRGTAQETQYF
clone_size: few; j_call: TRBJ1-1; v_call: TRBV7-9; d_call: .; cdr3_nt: TGTGCCAGCACCCGCCAGGGAGGGGGCACTGAAGCTTTCTTT; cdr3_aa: CASTRQGGGTEAFF
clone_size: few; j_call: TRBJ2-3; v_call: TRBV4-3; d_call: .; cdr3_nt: TGCGCCAGCAGCCAAGTTGCTGTAAGCACAGATACGCAGTATTTT; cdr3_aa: CASSQVAVSTDTQYF
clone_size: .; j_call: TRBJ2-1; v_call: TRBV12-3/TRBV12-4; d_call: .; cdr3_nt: TGTGCCAGCACTACGGGGGCCTTCTCCTACAATGAGCAGTTCTTC; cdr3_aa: CASTTGAFSYNEQFF